Sequencing of this T cell receptor beta chain was carried out in a study of blood T cells in healthy people across ages. This clonotype came up a few times. Next came a second PCR, run for roughly 6 to 11 cycles, which used a sample-barcoded 5' primer along with a J-beta primer mix. TCRdb used MiXCR to reprocess the 5' RACE reads, holding one entry per CDR3 protein. This sample has some 760,000 distinct CDR3 sequences; about 25% occur once, and the top ten carry under 4.5%. Germline loops: CDR1 SGHTA, CDR2 FQGNSA. This CDR3 is 16 amino acids long. V lost 5 bases to trimming and J lost 0 bases, with 16 bases between them. The sample was also reused in another study, on T cells of mothers and their children. That paper notes: A second PCR was performed with the M1S primer. This primer added sample barcodes and 2-4 random nucleotides.

This TCR came from a boy younger than 18 in good health. Material for sequencing was blood. The rearrangement uses TRBV7-2 and TRBJ1-1; tentatively, D is TRBD1 (6 bases). CDR3 protein: CASSEQGWYLNTEAFF. The CDR3 DNA reads as TGTGCCAGCAGCGAACAGGGATGGTATTTGAACACTGAAGCTTTCTTT. Filled out from reference TRBV7-2 and TRBJ1-1, the complete variable domain reads GAGVSQSPSNKVTEKGKDVELRCDPISGHTALYWYRQSLGQGLEFLIYFQGNSAPDKSGLPSDRFSAERTGGSVSTLTIQRTQQEDSAVYLCASSEQGWYLNTEAFFGQGTRLTVV.